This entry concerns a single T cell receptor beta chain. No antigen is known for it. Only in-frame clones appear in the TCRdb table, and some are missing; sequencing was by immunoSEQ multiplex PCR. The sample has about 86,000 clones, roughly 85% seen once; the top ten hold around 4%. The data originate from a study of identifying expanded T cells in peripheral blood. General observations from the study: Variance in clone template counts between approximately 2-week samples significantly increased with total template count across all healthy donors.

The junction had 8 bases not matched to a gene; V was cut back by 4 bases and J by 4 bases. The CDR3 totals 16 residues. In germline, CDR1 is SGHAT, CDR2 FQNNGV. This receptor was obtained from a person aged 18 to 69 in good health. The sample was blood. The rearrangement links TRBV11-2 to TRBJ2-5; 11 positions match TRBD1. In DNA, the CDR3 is TGTGCCAGCAGCTCCGCGCGGACAGGGGGCCGAGAGACCCAGTACTTC. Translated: CASSSARTGGRETQYF.